The 9 T cell receptor beta chains below were found in one sample sequenced in a study of human T cells and chemical hapten exposure. The time point was: pre-sensitization, week 0. The treatment: therapeutic diphenylcyclopropenone sensitization with weekly scalp DPC. TCRdb recomputed calls from the RACE reads with MiXCR, one row per CDR3 protein. The sample contains 95,000 to 150,000 distinct CDR3 sequences, about 13% of which appear only once. The material sequenced was whole blood, taken in connection with sensitization to the hapten diphenylcyclopropenone (DPC). These receptors were obtained from a woman younger than 30 with alopecia areata. Some clones in this sample may be carry-over from other donors' samples.

Only a few counts were recorded for this clonotype. The chain uses TRBV20-1 and TRBJ1-6; 7 nucleotides agree with TRBD1. Germline loops: CDR1 DFQATT, CDR2 SNEGSKA (reference sequence). The CDR3 length is 15 residues. V trimming: 0 bases; J trimming: 6 bases; junction bases outside the gene matches: 5. CDR3 sequence: CSAREGGRGNSPLHF. The CDR3 region has the DNA TGCAGTGCTAGAGAAGGGGGCAGAGGTAATTCACCCCTCCACTTT.

This rearrangement joins TRBV12-5 to TRBJ2-5; TRBD2 might be the D (5 bases). The CDR3 spans 14 residues. Germline CDR1 LGHNT, CDR2 FRNRAP. Trimming stripped 6 bases from V and 0 bases from J, with 11 bases between. The CDR3 reads CASGPDSYQETQYF. In DNA, the CDR3 is TGTGCTAGTGGCCCGGACTCCTACCAAGAGACCCAGTACTTC.

A single count supports this clonotype. J is TRBJ1-1 and V is TRBV9; D not resolved. The germline CDR1 and CDR2 sequences are SGDLS and YYNGEE. The CDR3 runs 15 residues. The ends were cut back, 4 bases at V and 4 bases at J, with 17 bases in the middle. The CDR3 DNA is TGTGCCAGCAGCACAAATGGACCGCCGGGCACTGAAGCTTTCTTT. Translation: CASSTNGPPGTEAFF.

This clonotype was counted many times. The chain recombines TRBV28 with TRBJ1-2, with 10 positions matching TRBD1. Germline values: CDR1 MDHEN, CDR2 SYDVKM. The CDR3 has 14 amino acids. V trimming: 6 bases; J trimming: 8 bases; junction bases outside the gene matches: 9. CDR3 nucleotides: TGTGCCAGCAGGGTAACCGGGACAGGGGCCGGCTACACCTTC. Translating it yields CASRVTGTGAGYTF.

The chain has TRBV7-9 and TRBJ2-5; 7 bases agree with TRBD1. The CDR3 contains 15 residues. The germline gives CDR1 SEHNR, CDR2 FQNEAQ (reference sequence). The ends lost 1 base at V and 3 bases at J; junction bases unmatched: 5. CDR3 region: CASSLGDSEEETQYF. The CDR3 bases are TGTGCCAGCAGCTTAGGGGACAGCGAAGAAGAGACCCAGTACTTC.

V usage is TRBV6-5 and J usage is TRBJ2-6; D is ambiguous. Germline CDR1 reads MNHEY; CDR2 reads SVGAGI. The CDR3 is made up of 17 amino acids. With 5 bases removed from V and 0 bases from J, the gap between germline ends came to 14 bases. The CDR3 protein is CASSGFTVTSGANVLTF. The CDR3 DNA follows: TGTGCCAGCAGTGGATTTACAGTCACCTCTGGGGCCAACGTCCTGACTTTC.

This clonotype appeared many times. The gene calls are TRBV7-9 and TRBJ1-6; 10 positions agree with TRBD1. The CDR3 spans 14 residues. Germline values: CDR1 SEHNR, CDR2 FQNEAQ (reference sequence). The junction had 1 base not matched to a gene; V was cut back by 4 bases and J by 7 bases. The DNA for the CDR3 is TGTGCCAGCAGCTCGGGACAGGGGAATTCACCCCTCCACTTT. It encodes CASSSGQGNSPLHF.

The chain joins TRBV30 to TRBJ2-3; TRBD1 matches 9 bases. V shed 3 bases, J shed 3 bases, and the junction held 4 bases outside the gene matches. Germline CDR1 GTSNPN, CDR2 SVGIG (reference sequence). This CDR3 is 14 amino acids long. CDR3 sequence: CAWRGTGRTDTQYF. The CDR3 coding sequence is TGTGCCTGGAGGGGGACAGGGAGGACAGATACGCAGTATTTT. The full variable domain, completed using reference TRBV30 and TRBJ2-3, is SQTIHQWPATLVQPVGSPLSLECTVEGTSNPNLYWYRQAAGRGLQLLFYSVGIGQISSEVPQNLSASRPQDRQFILSSKKLLLSDSGFYLCAWRGTGRTDTQYFGPGTRLTVL.

This clonotype was recorded at least ten times. J is TRBJ1-4 and V is TRBV3-1; D remains ambiguous. The germline gives CDR1 LGHDT, CDR2 YNNKEL (reference sequence). This CDR3 is 15 amino acids long. Trimming removed 4 bases at V and 2 bases at J, with 11 bases between. CDR3 loop: CASSLSMWTNEKLFF. The DNA for the CDR3 is TGTGCCAGCAGCCTATCGATGTGGACTAATGAAAAACTGTTTTTT.